The 3 T cell receptor beta chains below come from one sample, sequenced in a study. Sequenced by immunoSEQ multiplex PCR; TCRdb stores in-frame clones only, minus some. There are nearly 70,000 clones in the sample; 85% to 95% occur only once, and roughly 4.5% lies in the top ten. The specimen sequenced was PBMCs. Every receptor here comes from a man aged 40-55 years with rheumatoid arthritis.

The V and J genes are TRBV19 and TRBJ1-4; the D is unclear. The V end lost 5 bases, the J end lost 7 bases, and 14 bases lay between the germline ends. CDR1 is LNHDA, CDR2 SQIVND, per germline (reference sequence). The length of the CDR3 is 14 residues. CDR3 sequence reads: CASSSSGSTEKLFF. The DNA of the CDR3 is TGTGCCAGTAGTTCATCGGGGTCCACTGAAAAACTGTTTTTT.

V and J are TRBV6-2 or TRBV6-3 and TRBJ2-1; D remains ambiguous. Germline assignment: CDR1 MNHEY and CDR2 SVGEGT. This CDR3 has 15 amino acids. V shed 4 bases and J shed 4 bases, with 14 bases lying between them. The CDR3 here is CASSFRSHRYNEQFF. The CDR3 DNA sequence: TGTGCCAGCAGTTTTCGGTCCCACAGATACAATGAGCAGTTCTTC.

The V gene is TRBV5-1, the J gene TRBJ1-4; a possible D gene is TRBD1 (5 bases). This CDR3 is built from 15 residues. The V and J ends lost 3 bases and 3 bases respectively, with 12 bases between them. CDR1 is SGHRS, CDR2 YFSETQ, per germline. The CDR3 region is CASSWTMASNEKLFF. For the CDR3, the DNA is TGCGCCAGCAGCTGGACAATGGCCTCTAATGAAAAACTGTTTTTT.